What follows describes a single TCR beta chain. The target of this receptor is not known. An end of the junction does not agree with germline; a read error may underlie this. According to the germline V gene (reference sequence), CDR1 reads SGHAT and CDR2 reads FQDESV. The CDR3 sequence holds 14 residues, the cysteine and phenylalanine included. Kept here is only the CDR3 DNA, which spans 42 bases and is read in frame from base 1. This sample is drawn from a study of CD8+CD57+ T cells in acquired aplastic anemia (dated by TCRdb to about 2018). Study-level background: DNA extracted from sorted CD4+ and CD8+ cells had a mean of around 3 ug, with a range of about 0.19 to 27.4 ug. A CD8+CD57+ expansion meant a frequency higher than the mean frequency seen in healthy subjects.

Profiling of TCR beta VDJ combinations and CDR3 sequences used genomic DNA as the template. An Illumina HiSeq 2000 was used for TCR repertoire sequencing. As for the original processing: Repertoires were assessed using TRBV/TRBJ rearrangement plots, CDR3 size and DJ length profiles, and Simpson's diversity index. The most abundant DNA sequence in the deep sequencing data was defined as the immunodominant clone. CDR3 amino acid sequences were screened for sharing across subjects and were compared with published repertoires and the VDJdb database. TCRdb itself trimmed the public reads at Q25 with fastp, ran MiXCR and retained productive beta chains. Every CDR3 protein is listed once, alongside the most common genes and DNA of its rows. The V and J calls come from TCRdb's annotation, not from the publication. The sample contains 200,000 to 300,000 distinct CDR3 sequences, approximately 45% of them found a single time. The top ten clones comprise 6.5% to 8% of the sample.

Summary of the overall study and its limitations: Fewer than 35 CD8+ CDR3 sequences were found to be shared between patients and controls, but these sequences appeared to be highly expressed in patients and within the immunodominant clones of the patients. CD8+ Simpson's diversity did not differ significantly between patients and healthy controls (P=0.060).

Expansion of CD8+CD57+ cells had been shown by flow cytometry in the patients chosen for sequencing. Every patient had severe acquired aplastic anemia, diagnosed using the International Study of Aplastic Anemia and Agranulocytosis and Camitta criteria. Patients had received no therapy at the time of blood sampling. TCR repertoires of sorted CD4+ and CD8+ blood T cells from severe aplastic anemia patients and healthy subjects were deep-sequenced in the study. Patients were enrolled in the USA under clinicaltrials.gov protocols 00001620, 01623167, 00001397, 00071045, 00081523 and 00961064. Ficoll-Paque density gradient centrifugation was used to isolate peripheral blood mononuclear cells. Before DNA extraction, CD4+ and CD8+ T cells were sorted by FACS or by magnetic beads.

The sequenced material came from sorted CD4+, CD8+, or CD8+CD57+ T cells (not recorded which) from PBMCs. The chain was built from TRBV11-1 and TRBJ2-7; the D gene is possibly TRBD2, with 5 bases matching. The sequence was collected from a human donor with aplastic anemia. The CDR3 reads as follows: CASSLVGSSHEQYF. In nucleotide form, the sequence is TGTGCCAGCAGCTTAGTAGGGAGCTCCCACGAGCAGTACTTC.